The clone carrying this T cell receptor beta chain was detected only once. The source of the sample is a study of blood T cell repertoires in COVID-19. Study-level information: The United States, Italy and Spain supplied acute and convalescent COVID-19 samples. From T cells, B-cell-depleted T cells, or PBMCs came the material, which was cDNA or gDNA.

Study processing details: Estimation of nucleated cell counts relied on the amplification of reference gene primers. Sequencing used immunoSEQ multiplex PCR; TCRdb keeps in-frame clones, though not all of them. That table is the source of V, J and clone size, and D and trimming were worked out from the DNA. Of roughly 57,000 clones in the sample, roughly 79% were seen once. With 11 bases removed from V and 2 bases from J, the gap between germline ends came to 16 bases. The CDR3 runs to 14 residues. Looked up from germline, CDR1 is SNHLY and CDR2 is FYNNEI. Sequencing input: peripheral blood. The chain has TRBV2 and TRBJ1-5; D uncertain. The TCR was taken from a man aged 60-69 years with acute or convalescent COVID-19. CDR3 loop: CASSSHGGNQPQHF. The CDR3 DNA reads TGTGCCTCCTCCTCCCACGGTGGCAATCAGCCCCAGCATTTT.